Each of the 14 T cell receptor beta chains below was sequenced from the same sample in a study of T-cell memory formation after mild COVID-19. TCRdb used MiXCR to reprocess the 5' RACE reads, holding one entry per CDR3 protein. The sample contains about 290,000 distinct CDR3 sequences, about 15% of which appear only once. The material sequenced was PBMCs or a T cell subset sorted from them (not recorded which). These receptors all stem from a man between 18 and 35 years old who had mild COVID-19 (a few samples of this study predate the infection). Cell type and time point are not known.

The chain recombines TRBV6-2 or TRBV6-3 with TRBJ1-2; D unresolved. Germline lookup yields CDR1 MNHEY and CDR2 SVGEGT. Trimming left V 5 bases short and J 4 bases short, with 14 bases between. The CDR3 covers 14 residues. The CDR3 loop reads CASSLPASLYGYTF. DNA of the CDR3: TGTGCCAGCAGTCTCCCGGCGAGCCTCTATGGCTACACCTTC.

A few counts support this clonotype. The chain combines TRBV7-2 with TRBJ2-7; 15 bases fit TRBD2. V trimming: 8 bases; J trimming: 6 bases; junction bases outside the gene matches: 5. The CDR3 has 14 residues. Germline-derived CDR1 and CDR2 are SGHTA and FQGNSA. The CDR3 nucleotides are TGTGCCAGCCGGACTAGCGGGGGGGTAGGCGAGCAGTACTTC. Its protein product is CASRTSGGVGEQYF.

This clonotype was counted between two and nine times. J is TRBJ1-2 and V is TRBV15; a possible D gene is TRBD1 (5 bases). Trimming cost V 0 bases and J 5 bases, with 16 bases left between them. The CDR3 has 16 amino acids. Germline V gene lookup returns CDR1 LNHNV and CDR2 YYDKDF (reference sequence). CDR3 coding DNA: TGTGCCACCAGCAGAGATCGGGGGACGGACCTGTATGGCTACACCTTC. The encoded protein is CATSRDRGTDLYGYTF. The full variable domain, its missing parts supplied by reference TRBV15 and TRBJ1-2, is DAMVIQNPRYQVTQFGKPVTLSCSQTLNHNVMYWYQQKSSQAPKLLFHYYDKDFNNEADTPDNFQSRRPNTSFCFLDIRSPGLGDTAMYLCATSRDRGTDLYGYTFGSGTRLTVV.

V and J are TRBV20-1 and TRBJ2-6; 8 nucleotides agree with TRBD1. The CDR3 extends over 16 amino acids. Germline V gene sequence: CDR1 DFQATT, CDR2 SNEGSKA (reference sequence). The ends lost 5 bases at V and 2 bases at J; junction bases unmatched: 8. The CDR3 bases are TGCAGTGCTGTTCAGGGGGCGCGGACTGGGGCCAACGTCCTGACTTTC. Translation: CSAVQGARTGANVLTF.

This clonotype showed up just a few times. The V and J genes are TRBV6-2 or TRBV6-3 and TRBJ2-7; D is unresolved. Germline values: CDR1 MNHEY, CDR2 SVGEGT. The germline V and J ends were trimmed by 2 bases and 6 bases, with 14 bases remaining between them. The CDR3 sequence is 14 residues long. CDR3 amino acids: CASSYRGSGAEQYV. For the CDR3, the DNA is TGTGCCAGCAGTTACCGAGGATCTGGCGCCGAGCAGTACGTC.

The sample holds many counts of this clonotype. The CDR3 bases are TGCAGTTCAGGGACAGGGGTTCCCGATACGCAGTATTTT. Amino acids: CSSGTGVPDTQYF. This chain links TRBV20-1 with TRBJ2-3, with TRBD1 identical over 10 bases. This CDR3 spans 13 amino acids. V was clipped by 8 bases and J by 6 bases; unmatched bases: 8. Per germline, CDR1 DFQATT and CDR2 SNEGSKA (reference sequence).

This chain links TRBV10-3 with TRBJ2-7; the D is unclear. V was clipped by 6 bases and J by 3 bases, with 9 bases between them. CDR1 is ENHRY and CDR2 is SYGVKD in the germline V gene. The CDR3 is 12 residues long. CDR3 bases: TGTGCCATCAGGGAGCAACACTACGAGCAGTACTTC. Translating it yields CAIREQHYEQYF.

This clonotype was seen many times. V usage is TRBV9 and J usage is TRBJ2-7; D is possibly TRBD1 (6 bases). The CDR3 runs to 15 residues. Germline V gene data show CDR1 as SGDLS and CDR2 as YYNGEE. V gave up 3 bases and J gave up 0 bases, with 13 bases separating them. The CDR3 reads CASSGARGSSYEQYF. The CDR3 coding sequence is TGTGCCAGCAGCGGCGCCAGGGGTTCCTCCTACGAGCAGTACTTC.

In its sample, this clonotype was seen a few times. The rearrangement links TRBV20-1 to TRBJ2-5; TRBD2 is a possible D gene (7 bases). Germline V CDR1 and CDR2: DFQATT, SNEGSKA (reference sequence). Trimming stripped 0 bases from V and 0 bases from J, with 23 bases between. The CDR3 covers 19 residues. CDR3 residues: CSARDWAGAGGMDQETQYF. CDR3 in DNA: TGCAGTGCTAGAGATTGGGCGGGGGCCGGCGGGATGGACCAAGAGACCCAGTACTTC.

The V gene is TRBV7-2, the J gene TRBJ1-1; tentatively, D is TRBD1 (5 bases). Germline V lookup: CDR1 SGHTA, CDR2 FQGNSA. V lost 5 bases and J 1 base, leaving 14 bases between the germline ends. The CDR3 sequence is 15 residues long. The CDR3 region is CASSGWWGGNTEAFF. For the CDR3, the DNA is TGTGCCAGCAGCGGCTGGTGGGGGGGGAACACTGAAGCTTTCTTT.

The chain recombines TRBV12-3 or TRBV12-4 with TRBJ2-1; no clear D gene. CDR3 size: 13 residues. Trimming pared 3 bases from V and 6 bases from J, leaving 9 bases between. CDR3: CASSFGRANEQFF. The CDR3 nucleotides read TGTGCCAGCAGTTTTGGTCGGGCCAATGAGCAGTTCTTC.

The chain uses TRBV10-3 and TRBJ1-1, with a possible D match to TRBD1 (5 bases). The germline V gene encodes CDR1 ENHRY and CDR2 SYGVKD. The CDR3 sequence is 13 residues long. The V end lost 4 bases, the J end lost 5 bases, and 11 bases lay between the germline ends. The CDR3 region has the DNA TGTGCCATCAGTGCGGTGGGGGGGACTGAAGCTTTCTTT. Protein sequence: CAISAVGGTEAFF.

The rearrangement links TRBV3-1 to TRBJ1-1; no definite D call. Trimming pared 0 bases from V and 5 bases from J, leaving 10 bases between. This CDR3 has 14 amino acids. Per the germline V gene, CDR1 is LGHDT and CDR2 is YNNKEL (reference sequence). CDR3 region: CASSQEGGGTEAFF. The CDR3 nucleotides are TGTGCCAGCAGCCAAGAAGGTGGCGGGACTGAAGCTTTCTTT.

Many counts were recorded for this clonotype. The rearrangement uses TRBV5-1 and TRBJ2-5; 12 bases match TRBD2. With 2 bases clipped from V and 7 bases from J, the junction kept 9 bases outside the gene matches. From germline, CDR1 is SGHRS and CDR2 YFSETQ. The CDR3 sequence is 16 residues long. The CDR3 here is CASSFSASGGAGTQYF. CDR3 nucleotides: TGCGCCAGCAGCTTCTCGGCTAGCGGGGGGGCTGGGACCCAGTACTTC.